Listed below are T cell receptor beta chains from one sample, sequenced in a study of T cells in Graves' hyperthyroidism and ophthalmopathy. One entry per CDR3 protein, called by TCRdb with MiXCR from the multiplex PCR reads. The repertoire holds about 380,000 distinct CDR3 sequences, with 13% as singletons. The source material was blood. The receptor source for this set is a man aged 25-40 years with Graves' hyperthyroidism that later progressed to Graves' ophthalmopathy. Both conserved end residues are part of each CDR3. Each record gives: J gene, clone size, V gene, D gene, CDR3 DNA, CDR3 protein. D genes are given only for firm matches. Expanded clones get a size class; other rows say once, few or many, or leave the size out.

TRBJ2-7 . TRBV25-1 . TGTGCCAGCAGTGAATGGGGGGGGACAGACACCTACGAGCAGTACTTC CASSEWGGTDTYEQYF
TRBJ2-3 . TRBV6-1 . TGTGCCAGCAGTATAAACGGGGGAGATACGCAGTATTTT CASSINGGDTQYF
TRBJ2-1 . TRBV12-5 . TGTGCTAGTGGTTTTGACCCTTCCTCCTACAATGAGCAGTTCTTC CASGFDPSSYNEQFF
TRBJ1-4 . TRBV5-1 TRBD1 TGTGCCAGCAGCTTGGGACAGACAACTAATGAAAAACTGTTTTTT CASSLGQTTNEKLFF
TRBJ2-7 . TRBV19 . TGTGCCAGTAGTATGTACCAGGGGTCTTCCTACGAGCAGTACTTC CASSMYQGSSYEQYF
TRBJ2-7 . TRBV20-1 . TGCAGTGCTAGTGTCCCAGACTTTCCATACGAGCAGTACTTC CSASVPDFPYEQYF
TRBJ2-5 . TRBV6-1 TRBD2 TGTGCCAGCAGGGGGGGGGGGACGGTTTTGAACTTC CASRGGGTVLNF
TRBJ1-3 . TRBV15 TRBD1 TGTGCCACCAGCGACAGGGAATCTGGAAACACCATATATTTT CATSDRESGNTIYF
TRBJ2-7 many TRBV3-1 . TGTGCCAGCAGCCCCGGCGTACTTGGGATCTACGAGCAGTACTTC CASSPGVLGIYEQYF
TRBJ1-3 . TRBV28 TRBD1 TGTGCCAGCAGTCCCGGGACAGGATTGATCTGGAACACCATATATTTT CASSPGTGLIWNTIYF
TRBJ2-3 many TRBV7-2 . TGTGCCAGCAGCTCCCTTGGAGATACGCAGTATTTT CASSSLGDTQYF
TRBJ2-2 few TRBV10-3 . TGTGCCACCAAGGACATGAGCAGGACCGGGGAGCTGTTTTTT CATKDMSRTGELFF
TRBJ2-3 . TRBV10-2 . TGCGCCAGCAGCTCTCGGGAAGCCCTCACAGATACGCAGTATTTT CASSSREALTDTQYF
TRBJ1-1 many TRBV10-3 . TGTGCCATCAGTGACCTGAACACTGAAGCTTTCTTT CAISDLNTEAFF
TRBJ2-1 many TRBV2 . TGTGCCAGCACCCCGTCCAGTCTCCTAAGGATTGAGCAGTTCTTC CASTPSSLLRIEQFF
TRBJ1-2 few TRBV9 TRBD1 TGTGCCAGCAGCGAATTTCCGGGACAGGGGTTTAACTATGGCTACACCTTC CASSEFPGQGFNYGYTF
TRBJ1-1 . TRBV4-1 . TGCGCCAGCAGCCAAGCGACCCCACAACGGAACACTGAAGCTTTCTTT CASSQATPQRNTEAFF
TRBJ2-3 many TRBV5-1 . TGCGCCAGCAGCTTGGCCGTGGGGGGTAAAGATACGCAGTATTTT CASSLAVGGKDTQYF
TRBJ2-1 . TRBV29-1 . TGCAGCGTTGAAGATAGGGGCATATACGACAATGAGCAGTTCTTC CSVEDRGIYDNEQFF
TRBJ1-3 many TRBV2 TRBD1 TGTGCCAGCAGGGGACAGGGAGCTGGAAACACCATATATTTT CASRGQGAGNTIYF